This entry lists 3 T cell receptor beta chains sequenced from one sample in a study of T cell responses to AZD1222 COVID-19 vaccine. Generated by immunoSEQ multiplex PCR, the TCRdb table keeps only in-frame clones and is missing some. The sample has approximately 160,000 clones; approximately 90% are singletons. The material sequenced was peripheral blood, taken on day 0 of AZD1222 vaccination. These receptors originate from an adult in good health.

The CDR3 sequence: CASSQQGEAYNEQFF. The CDR3 nucleotides read TGTGCCAGTAGTCAACAGGGTGAGGCCTACAATGAGCAGTTCTTC. V is TRBV19 and J is TRBJ2-1, with D perhaps matching TRBD1 (6 bases). V lost 5 bases and J lost 2, with 13 bases in between. The V gene's germline CDR1 is LNHDA and CDR2 SQIVND (reference sequence). This CDR3 comprises 15 residues. Together with reference TRBV19 and TRBJ2-1, the CDR3 gives the full variable domain: DGGITQSPKYLFRKEGQNVTLSCEQNLNHDAMYWYRQDPGQGLRLIYYSQIVNDFQKGDIAEGYSVSREKKESFPLTVTSAQKNPTAFYLCASSQQGEAYNEQFFGPGTRLTVL.

The V gene is TRBV4-3, the J gene TRBJ2-7, with 8 positions matching TRBD1. The CDR3 runs to 15 residues. The V and J ends lost 0 bases and 2 bases, in that order; junction bases with no gene match: 3. Looked up from germline, CDR1 is LGHNA and CDR2 is YSLEER. This chain's CDR3 is CASSQDWTGTYEQYF. The DNA of the CDR3 is TGCGCCAGCAGCCAAGATTGGACAGGGACCTACGAGCAGTACTTC.

This chain links TRBV11-2 with TRBJ1-2, with a weak D call TRBD1 (5 bases). The CDR3 length is 14 residues. Between the trimmed V and J ends, which lost 0 bases and 7 bases, there was a span of 12 bases. Germline-derived CDR1 and CDR2 are SGHAT and FQNNGV. The CDR3 sequence is CASSLDEGWGGYTF. The CDR3 nucleotides read TGTGCCAGCAGCTTAGATGAGGGGTGGGGTGGCTACACCTTC. Filled out from reference TRBV11-2 and TRBJ1-2, the complete variable domain reads EAGVAQSPRYKIIEKRQSVAFWCNPISGHATLYWYQQILGQGPKLLIQFQNNGVVDDSQLPKDRFSAERLKGVDSTLKIQPAKLEDSAVYLCASSLDEGWGGYTFGSGTRLTVV.